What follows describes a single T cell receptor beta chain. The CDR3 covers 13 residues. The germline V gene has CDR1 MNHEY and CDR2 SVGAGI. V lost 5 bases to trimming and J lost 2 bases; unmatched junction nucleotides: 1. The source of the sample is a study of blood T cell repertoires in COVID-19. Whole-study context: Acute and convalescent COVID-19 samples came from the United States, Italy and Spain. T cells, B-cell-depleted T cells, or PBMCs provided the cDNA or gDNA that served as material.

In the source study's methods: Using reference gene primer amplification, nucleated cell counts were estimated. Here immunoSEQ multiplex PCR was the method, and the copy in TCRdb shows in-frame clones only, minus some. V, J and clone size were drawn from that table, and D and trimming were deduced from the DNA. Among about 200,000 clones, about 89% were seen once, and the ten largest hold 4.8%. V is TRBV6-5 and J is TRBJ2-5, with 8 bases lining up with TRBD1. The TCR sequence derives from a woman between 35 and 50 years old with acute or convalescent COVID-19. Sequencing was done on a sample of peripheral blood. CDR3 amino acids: CASSRDRQETQYF. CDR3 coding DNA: TGTGCCAGCAGTCGGGACAGGCAAGAGACCCAGTACTTC.